This T cell receptor beta chain originates from a study of Graves' ophthalmopathy and Graves' hyperthyroidism. Points from the study as a whole: In predicting ophthalmopathy progression, the model reached approximately 71% sensitivity and roughly 74% specificity.

This clonotype occurred many times. What it binds is not known. Uncontrolled infections, other autoimmune diseases, pregnancy or lactation barred patients from enrollment. It was from over 8.5 ml of fresh peripheral blood that the PBMCs came. Trimming removed 1 base at V and 4 bases at J, with 13 bases between. Germline CDR1 is DFQATT and CDR2 is SNEGSKA (reference sequence). The CDR3 is made up of 14 amino acids. Researchers took RNA transcripts and amplified TCR beta CDR3 regions from them. Second-round multiplex PCR followed a first-round RT-PCR using HTBI primers. TCRdb re-called the multiplex PCR reads with MiXCR, one entry per CDR3 protein. The sample carries 600,000 to 950,000 distinct CDR3 sequences, 40% recorded once.

The chain is built from TRBV20-1 and TRBJ2-5; D possibly corresponds to TRBD2 (5 bases). This sequence was found in an adult man with Graves' ophthalmopathy. The sequencing input was peripheral blood. CDR3 bases: TGCAGTGCTAGAGTCCGGGGAGCCTCAGAGACCCAGTACTTC. Protein product: CSARVRGASETQYF.